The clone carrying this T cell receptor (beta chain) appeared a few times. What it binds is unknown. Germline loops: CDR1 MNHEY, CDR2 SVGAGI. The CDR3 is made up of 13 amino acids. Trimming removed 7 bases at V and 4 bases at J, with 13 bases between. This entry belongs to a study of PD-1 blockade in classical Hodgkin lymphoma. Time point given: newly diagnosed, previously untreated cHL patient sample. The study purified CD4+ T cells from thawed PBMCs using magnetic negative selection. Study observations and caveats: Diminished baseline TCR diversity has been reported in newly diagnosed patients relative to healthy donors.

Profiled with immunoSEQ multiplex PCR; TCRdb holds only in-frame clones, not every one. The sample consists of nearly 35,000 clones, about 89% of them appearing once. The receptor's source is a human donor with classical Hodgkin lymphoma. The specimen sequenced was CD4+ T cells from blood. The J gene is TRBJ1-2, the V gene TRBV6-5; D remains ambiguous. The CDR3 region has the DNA TGTGCCAGCACGGGCGTCGTGCGCTATGGCTACACCTTC. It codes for CASTGVVRYGYTF.